The 5 T cell receptor beta chains given below trace back to one sample, sequenced in a study of blood T cell repertoires in COVID-19. Sequenced by immunoSEQ multiplex PCR; TCRdb stores in-frame clones only, minus some. The data contain 60,000 to 90,000 clones, approximately 80% of them singletons. The sequenced material came from peripheral blood. All receptors derive from a man aged 55-75 years with active or convalescent COVID-19.

The CDR3 nucleotides are TGTGCCAGCAGTTACTCAGGGGGCTATCAGCCCCAGCATTTT. Its protein product is CASSYSGGYQPQHF. The gene calls are TRBV6-5 and TRBJ1-5; TRBD1 matches at 7 bases. Germline CDR1 MNHEY, CDR2 SVGAGI. This CDR3 comprises 14 residues. V trimming: 0 bases; J trimming: 5 bases; junction bases outside the gene matches: 1.

The chain is built from TRBV18 and TRBJ2-3; TRBD1 aligns across 7 bases. This CDR3 has 15 amino acids. The trim removed 0 bases at V and 4 bases at J, leaving 4 bases unmatched. CDR1 is KGHSH, CDR2 LQKENI, per germline. The CDR3 DNA follows: TGTGCCAGCTCACCACCGAACCAGGGGGCAGATACGCAGTATTTT. This gives the protein CASSPPNQGADTQYF.

A single count supports this clone. This rearrangement joins TRBV4-1 to TRBJ1-2, with a tentative D call TRBD1 (6 bases). V was shortened by 0 bases and J by 7 bases, with 15 bases between the two germline ends. Germline V CDR1 and CDR2: MGHRA, YSYEKL. The length of the CDR3 is 15 residues. In DNA, the CDR3 is TGCGCCAGCAGCCAAGATGAGTGGGCAGGGGCTGGCTACACCTTC. Protein product: CASSQDEWAGAGYTF.

V gene TRBV7-2 combines with J gene TRBJ2-1, with D perhaps matching TRBD2 (6 bases). Trimming shortened V by 1 base and J by 5 bases, and 12 bases separated the two germline ends. The germline CDR1 and CDR2 sequences are SGHTA and FQGNSA. The CDR3 runs to 15 residues. CDR3 nucleotide sequence: TGTGCCAGCAGCTTAGGACTAGGCCGCCACAATGAGCAGTTCTTC. This gives the protein CASSLGLGRHNEQFF. The whole variable domain, remainder taken from reference TRBV7-2 and TRBJ2-1, is GAGVSQSPSNKVTEKGKDVELRCDPISGHTALYWYRQSLGQGLEFLIYFQGNSAPDKSGLPSDRFSAERTGGSVSTLTIQRTQQEDSAVYLCASSLGLGRHNEQFFGPGTRLTVL.

V and J are TRBV12-3 or TRBV12-4 and TRBJ2-7; 7 nucleotides line up with TRBD1. Trimming cost V 6 bases and J 5 bases; bases outside gene matches: 7. The CDR3 has 13 amino acids. CDR3 region: CASSLRDSNEQYF. The CDR3 DNA follows: TGTGCCAGCAGCCTCCGGGACAGCAACGAGCAGTACTTC.